This T cell receptor (beta chain) came from a study of post-analysis software for immune sequencing data. Study background: Relapsing-remitting, secondary progressive and progressive-relapsing multiple sclerosis were all included among the disease courses. Findings and caveats of the study: Controls significantly exceeded multiple sclerosis patients in normalized Chao1 diversity. TRBV segments more frequent in patients than in controls numbered several and included TRBV5-6, TRBV5-1 and TRBV20-1.

Of note for this clonotype: Its antigen is not known.

The CDR3 is made up of 14 amino acids. Trimming pared 5 bases from V and 4 bases from J, leaving 17 bases between. The germline gives CDR1 SQVTM, CDR2 ANQGSEA. Unique molecular identifiers tagged the TCR beta cDNA libraries. MiXCR, run by TCRdb on the PCR reads, gives a single entry per CDR3 protein. The data contain 820,000 or so distinct CDR3 sequences, roughly 50% of them singletons. This chain joins TRBV29-1 and TRBJ1-2; no definite D call. The receptor's source is a girl aged 5-17 years with multiple sclerosis. The sample consisted of blood. The CDR3 DNA is TGCAGCGTTATAAAAGAAACTTTTTCCTATGGCTACACCTTC. Its protein is CSVIKETFSYGYTF.